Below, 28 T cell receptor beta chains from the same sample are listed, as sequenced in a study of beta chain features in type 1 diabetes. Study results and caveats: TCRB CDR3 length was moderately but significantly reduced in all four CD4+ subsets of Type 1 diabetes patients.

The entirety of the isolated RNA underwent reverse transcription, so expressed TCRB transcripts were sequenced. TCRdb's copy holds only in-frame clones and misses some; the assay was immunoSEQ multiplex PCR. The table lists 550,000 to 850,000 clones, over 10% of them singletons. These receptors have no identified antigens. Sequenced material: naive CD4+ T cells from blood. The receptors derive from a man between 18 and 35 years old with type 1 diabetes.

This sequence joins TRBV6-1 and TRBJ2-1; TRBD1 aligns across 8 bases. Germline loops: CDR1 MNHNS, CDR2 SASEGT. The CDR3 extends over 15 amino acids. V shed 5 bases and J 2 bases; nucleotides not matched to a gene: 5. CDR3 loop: CASSLDRVTYNEQFF. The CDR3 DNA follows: TGTGCCAGCAGTCTGGACAGGGTAACCTACAATGAGCAGTTCTTC.

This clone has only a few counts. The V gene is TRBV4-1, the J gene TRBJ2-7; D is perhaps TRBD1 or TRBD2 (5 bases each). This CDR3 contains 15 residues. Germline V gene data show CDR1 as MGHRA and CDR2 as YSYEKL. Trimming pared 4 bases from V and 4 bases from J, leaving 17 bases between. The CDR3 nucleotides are TGCGCCAGCAGCCCTCAAGAGGGGCTCAATTACGAGCAGTACTTC. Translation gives CASSPQEGLNYEQYF.

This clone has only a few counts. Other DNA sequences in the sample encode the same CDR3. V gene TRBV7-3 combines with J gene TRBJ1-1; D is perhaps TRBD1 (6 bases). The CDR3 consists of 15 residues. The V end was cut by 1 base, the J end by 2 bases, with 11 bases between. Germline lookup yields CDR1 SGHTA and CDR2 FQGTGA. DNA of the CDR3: TGTGCCAGCAGCTTAAGTGGGGGCCTTAACACTGAAGCTTTCTTT. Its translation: CASSLSGGLNTEAFF.

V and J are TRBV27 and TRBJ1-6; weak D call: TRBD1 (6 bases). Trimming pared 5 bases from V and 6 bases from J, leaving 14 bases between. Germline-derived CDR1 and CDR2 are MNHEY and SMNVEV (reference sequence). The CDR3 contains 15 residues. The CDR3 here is CASSPARDTNSPLHF. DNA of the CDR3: TGTGCCAGCAGTCCCGCCCGGGACACTAATTCACCCCTCCACTTT.

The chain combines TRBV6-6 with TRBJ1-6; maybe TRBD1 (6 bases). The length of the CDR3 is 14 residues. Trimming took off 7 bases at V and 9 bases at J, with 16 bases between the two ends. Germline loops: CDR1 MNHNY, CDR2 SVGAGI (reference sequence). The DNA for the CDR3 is TGTGCCAGCATGGGGGCAGGGGAAAGTTCACCCCTCCACTTT. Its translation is CASMGAGESSPLHF.

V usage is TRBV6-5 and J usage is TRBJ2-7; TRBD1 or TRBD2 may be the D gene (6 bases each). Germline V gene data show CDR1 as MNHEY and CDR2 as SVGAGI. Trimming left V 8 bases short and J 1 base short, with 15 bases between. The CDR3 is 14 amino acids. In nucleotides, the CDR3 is TGTGCCAGCCGAAGGGGGGACGGGTCCTACGAGCAGTACTTC. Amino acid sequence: CASRRGDGSYEQYF.

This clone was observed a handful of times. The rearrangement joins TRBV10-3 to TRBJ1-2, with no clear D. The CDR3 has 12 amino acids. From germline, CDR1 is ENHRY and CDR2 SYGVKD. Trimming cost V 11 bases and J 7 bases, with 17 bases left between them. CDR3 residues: CALRALLGGYTF. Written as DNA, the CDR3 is TGTGCCTTGAGGGCGCTATTGGGTGGCTACACCTTC.

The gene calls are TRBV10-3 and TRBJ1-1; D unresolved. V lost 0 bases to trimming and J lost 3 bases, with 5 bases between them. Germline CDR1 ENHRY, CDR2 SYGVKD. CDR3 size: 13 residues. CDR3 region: CAISESRDTEAFF. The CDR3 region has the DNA TGTGCCATCAGTGAGTCCCGGGACACTGAAGCTTTCTTT.

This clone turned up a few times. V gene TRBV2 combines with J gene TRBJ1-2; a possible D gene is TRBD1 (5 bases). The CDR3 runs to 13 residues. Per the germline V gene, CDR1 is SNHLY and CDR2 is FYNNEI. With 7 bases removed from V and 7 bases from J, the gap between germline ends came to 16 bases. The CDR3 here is CASTKEGFSGYTF. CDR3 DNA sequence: TGTGCCAGCACAAAGGAGGGGTTTAGTGGCTACACCTTC.

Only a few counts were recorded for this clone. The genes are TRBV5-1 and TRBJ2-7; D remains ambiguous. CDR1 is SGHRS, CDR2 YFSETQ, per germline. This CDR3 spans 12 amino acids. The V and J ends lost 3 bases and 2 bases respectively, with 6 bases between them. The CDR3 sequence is CASSWTTYEQYF. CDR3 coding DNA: TGCGCCAGCAGCTGGACCACCTACGAGCAGTACTTC.

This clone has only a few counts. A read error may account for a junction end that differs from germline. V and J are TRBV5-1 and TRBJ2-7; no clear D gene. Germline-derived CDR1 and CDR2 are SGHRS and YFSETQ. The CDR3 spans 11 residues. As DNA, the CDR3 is TGCGCCGGCAGCTTGGAATACGAGCAGTACTTC. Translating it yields CAGSLEYEQYF.

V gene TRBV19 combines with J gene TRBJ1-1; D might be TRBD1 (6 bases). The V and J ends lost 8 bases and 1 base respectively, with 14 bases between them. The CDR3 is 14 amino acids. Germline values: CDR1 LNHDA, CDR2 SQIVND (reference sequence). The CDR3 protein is CASSRTASNTEAFF. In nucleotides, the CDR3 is TGTGCCAGTTCCAGGACAGCCTCGAACACTGAAGCTTTCTTT.

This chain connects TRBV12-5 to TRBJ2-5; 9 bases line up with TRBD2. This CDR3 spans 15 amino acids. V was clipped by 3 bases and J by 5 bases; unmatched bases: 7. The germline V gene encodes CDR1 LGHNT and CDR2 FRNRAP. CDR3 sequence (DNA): TGTGCTAGTGGTTTTAGCGGGGGCCCCTCGGAGACCCAGTACTTC. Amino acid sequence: CASGFSGGPSETQYF.

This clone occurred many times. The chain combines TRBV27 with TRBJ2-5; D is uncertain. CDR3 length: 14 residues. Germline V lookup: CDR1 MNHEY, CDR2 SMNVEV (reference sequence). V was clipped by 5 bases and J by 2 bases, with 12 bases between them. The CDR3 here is CASSGRSQQETQYF. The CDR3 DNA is TGTGCCAGCAGTGGCCGGTCCCAACAAGAGACCCAGTACTTC.

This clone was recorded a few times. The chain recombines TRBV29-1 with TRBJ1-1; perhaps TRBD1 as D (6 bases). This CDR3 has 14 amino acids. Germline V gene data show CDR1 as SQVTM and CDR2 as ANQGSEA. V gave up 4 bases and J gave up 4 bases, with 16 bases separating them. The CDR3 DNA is TGCAGCGTTGCGGGCAGGCAGGGGAGCACTGAAGCTTTCTTT. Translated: CSVAGRQGSTEAFF.

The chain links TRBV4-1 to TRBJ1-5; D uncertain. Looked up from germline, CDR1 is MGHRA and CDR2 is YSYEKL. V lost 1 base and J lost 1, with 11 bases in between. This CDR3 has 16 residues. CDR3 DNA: TGCGCCAGCAGCCAAGTACGCCAATTCAGCAATCAGCCCCAGCATTTT. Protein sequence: CASSQVRQFSNQPQHF.

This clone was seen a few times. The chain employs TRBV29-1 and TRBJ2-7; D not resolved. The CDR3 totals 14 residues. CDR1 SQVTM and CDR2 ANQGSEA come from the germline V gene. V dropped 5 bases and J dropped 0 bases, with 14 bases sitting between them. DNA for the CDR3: TGCAGCGTTCGGGTCGCCCTCGACTCCTACGAGCAGTACTTC. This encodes CSVRVALDSYEQYF.

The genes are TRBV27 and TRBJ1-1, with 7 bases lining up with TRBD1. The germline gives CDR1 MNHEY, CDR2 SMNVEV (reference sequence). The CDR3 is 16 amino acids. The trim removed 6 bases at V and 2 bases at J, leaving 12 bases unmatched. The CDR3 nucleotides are TGTGCCAGCAGCGACCGACAGGGAGCTCTAAACACTGAAGCTTTCTTT. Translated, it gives CASSDRQGALNTEAFF.

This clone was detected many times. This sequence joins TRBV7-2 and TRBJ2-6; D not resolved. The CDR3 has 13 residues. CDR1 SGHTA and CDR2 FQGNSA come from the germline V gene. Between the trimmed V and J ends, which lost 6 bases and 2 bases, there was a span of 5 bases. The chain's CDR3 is CASRRAGANVLTF. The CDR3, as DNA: TGTGCCAGCAGAAGGGCTGGGGCCAACGTCCTGACTTTC.

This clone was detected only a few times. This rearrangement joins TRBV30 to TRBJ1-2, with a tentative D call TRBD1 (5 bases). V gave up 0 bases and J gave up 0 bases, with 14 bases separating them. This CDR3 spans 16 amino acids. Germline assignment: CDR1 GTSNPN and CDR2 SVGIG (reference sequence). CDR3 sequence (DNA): TGTGCCTGGAGTGTACAGGCGCCTAATGCTAACTATGGCTACACCTTC. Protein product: CAWSVQAPNANYGYTF.

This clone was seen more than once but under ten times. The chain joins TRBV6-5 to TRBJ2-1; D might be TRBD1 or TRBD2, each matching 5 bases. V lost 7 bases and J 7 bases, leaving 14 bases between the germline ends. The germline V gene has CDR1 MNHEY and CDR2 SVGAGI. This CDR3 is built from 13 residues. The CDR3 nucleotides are TGTGCCAGCACGCCAAATGGGGGTAATGAGCAGTTCTTC. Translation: CASTPNGGNEQFF.

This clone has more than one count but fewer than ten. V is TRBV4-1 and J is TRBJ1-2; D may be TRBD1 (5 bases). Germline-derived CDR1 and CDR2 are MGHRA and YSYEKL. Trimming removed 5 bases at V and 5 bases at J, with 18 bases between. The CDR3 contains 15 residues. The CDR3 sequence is CASSRPGTAWYGYTF. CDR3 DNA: TGCGCCAGCAGCAGACCCGGGACCGCTTGGTATGGCTACACCTTC.

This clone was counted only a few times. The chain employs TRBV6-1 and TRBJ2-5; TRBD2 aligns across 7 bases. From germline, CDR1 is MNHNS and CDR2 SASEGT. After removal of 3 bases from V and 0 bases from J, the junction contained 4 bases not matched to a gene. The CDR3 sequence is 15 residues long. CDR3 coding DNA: TGTGCCAGCAGTGACCAGCGGGGAAACCAAGAGACCCAGTACTTC. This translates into CASSDQRGNQETQYF.

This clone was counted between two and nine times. CDR3 nucleotide sequence: TGTGCCAGCAGCGCGACAGGGGACTATGGCTACACCTTC. This encodes CASSATGDYGYTF. V usage is TRBV6-5 and J usage is TRBJ1-2; 8 bases match TRBD1. Unmatched junction bases numbered 3, after V lost 6 bases and J lost 3 bases. Per the germline V gene, CDR1 is MNHEY and CDR2 is SVGAGI. The CDR3 covers 13 residues.

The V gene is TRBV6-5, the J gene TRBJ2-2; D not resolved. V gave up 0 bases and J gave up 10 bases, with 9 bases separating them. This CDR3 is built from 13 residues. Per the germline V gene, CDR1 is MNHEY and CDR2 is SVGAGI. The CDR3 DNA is TGTGCCAGCAGTTACTCGGGCGAGGAGGAGCTGTTTTTT. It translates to CASSYSGEEELFF.

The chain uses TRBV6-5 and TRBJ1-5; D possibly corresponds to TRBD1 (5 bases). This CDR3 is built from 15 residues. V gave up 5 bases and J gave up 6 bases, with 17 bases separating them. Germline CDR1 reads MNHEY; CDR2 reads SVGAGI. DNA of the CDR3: TGTGCCAGCAGTCTCGCGGGGCATGAAAGTCAGCCCCAGCATTTT. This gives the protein CASSLAGHESQPQHF.

The CDR3: CASSSGTATDTQYF. DNA for the CDR3: TGTGCCAGTTCAAGCGGGACCGCCACAGATACGCAGTATTTT. The chain recombines TRBV19 with TRBJ2-3, with 7 nucleotides matching TRBD2. This CDR3 region has 14 residues. Germline V lookup: CDR1 LNHDA, CDR2 SQIVND (reference sequence). The ends lost 8 bases at V and 2 bases at J; junction bases unmatched: 7.

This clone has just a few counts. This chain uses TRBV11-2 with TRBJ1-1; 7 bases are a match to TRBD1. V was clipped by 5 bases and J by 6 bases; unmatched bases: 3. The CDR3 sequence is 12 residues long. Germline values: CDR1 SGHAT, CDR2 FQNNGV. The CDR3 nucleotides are TGTGCCAGCAGCCCACAGGGGTCTGAAGCTTTCTTT. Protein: CASSPQGSEAFF.